This TCR beta chain was profiled in a study of shared clonotypes between healthy human individuals. Broader study findings: Of the naive CD4 clonotypes, approximately 5% were shared across several donors. Sorted-subset sequencing was shown by rarefaction to be incomplete despite large depth.

The CDR3 length is 12 residues. V lost 5 bases and J 5 bases, leaving 9 bases between the germline ends. Germline CDR1 SGHAT, CDR2 FQNNGV. Donors, healthy HIV-negative adults, lacked recent acute infections or vaccinations. It was roughly 210 ng DNA, approximately 30,000 T cell genomes, that sorted-subset replicate PCRs used. Method: immunoSEQ multiplex PCR; TCRdb's copy keeps in-frame clones and lacks some. In the table there are approximately 1.5 million clones, approximately 98.5% of which are singletons. In its sample, this clone was seen once. Its specificity is not known. The rearrangement joins TRBV11-2 to TRBJ2-5, with D unclear. Sequences were obtained from naive CD4+ T cells sorted from blood. Subset specified: CD45RA+ positively selected. The TCR comes from a man younger than 40 in good health. The CDR3 region is CASSQWLETQYF. The CDR3 bases are TGTGCCAGCAGCCAGTGGTTGGAGACCCAGTACTTC.